This entry lists 23 T cell receptor beta chains sequenced from one sample in a study of T cells in Graves' hyperthyroidism and ophthalmopathy. RNA transcripts served as the template for amplifying TCR beta CDR3 regions. The HTBI primer set served for first-round RT-PCR of the TCR CDR3. TCRdb passed the multiplex PCR reads through MiXCR, listing each CDR3 protein once. The profile shows 530,000 or so distinct CDR3 sequences, around 22% of them singletons. The source material was blood. The receptors were sampled from a woman in her twenties or thirties with Graves' ophthalmopathy.

The V gene is TRBV6-5, the J gene TRBJ1-5, with TRBD1 matching over 9 bases. This CDR3 has 17 amino acids. V was pared by 3 bases and J by 4 bases, with 10 bases of the junction left unmatched. Per the germline V gene, CDR1 is MNHEY and CDR2 is SVGAGI. The CDR3 DNA follows: TGTGCCAGCAGTTATCGACCGGGACAGGGTAAAAATCAGCCCCAGCATTTT. It codes for CASSYRPGQGKNQPQHF.

In its sample, this clonotype was seen many times. V usage is TRBV6-2 or TRBV6-3 and J usage is TRBJ2-7; D gene uncertain. The length of the CDR3 is 14 residues. V lost 2 bases, J lost 2 bases, and 10 bases lay in between. CDR1 and CDR2 (germline): MNHEY, SVGEGT. CDR3 region: CASSYKGSTYEQYF. CDR3 sequence (DNA): TGTGCCAGCAGTTACAAGGGCAGCACCTACGAGCAGTACTTC.

This clonotype was recorded a few times. This chain links TRBV6-1 with TRBJ2-7; 10 positions match TRBD2. With 6 bases clipped from V and 7 bases from J, the junction kept 6 bases outside the gene matches. This CDR3 is built from 13 residues. Germline V CDR1 and CDR2: MNHNS, SASEGT. The CDR3 reads CASRIGLAAEQYF. DNA of the CDR3: TGTGCCAGCAGGATCGGACTAGCGGCTGAGCAGTACTTC.

This clonotype occurred a few times. The chain recombines TRBV27 with TRBJ2-5; TRBD2 agrees at 10 bases. With 1 base clipped from V and 4 bases from J, the junction kept 9 bases outside the gene matches. CDR3 length: 17 amino acids. Germline CDR1 and CDR2: MNHEY and SMNVEV (reference sequence). The CDR3 reads CASSLWSSGRMGETQYF. The CDR3 region has the DNA TGTGCCAGCAGTTTATGGTCTAGCGGGAGAATGGGAGAGACCCAGTACTTC.

This clonotype came up many times. The chain uses TRBV7-8 and TRBJ2-5; the D is unclear. The germline V gene has CDR1 SGHVS and CDR2 FQNEAQ. This CDR3 spans 13 amino acids. V lost 4 bases to trimming and J lost 7 bases, with 13 bases between them. The CDR3 region is CASSYRSLGTQYF. For the CDR3, the DNA is TGTGCCAGCAGCTACCGGAGTCTAGGGACCCAGTACTTC.

The chain recombines TRBV6-1 with TRBJ2-5, with 7 bases aligning to TRBD2. J was trimmed by 3 bases and V by 8 bases; bases with no gene match: 9. Germline loops: CDR1 MNHNS, CDR2 SASEGT. The CDR3 is 14 residues long. Here the CDR3 DNA reads TGTGCCAGCGGGTTCGCGGGAGTGGAAGAGACCCAGTACTTC. Translation: CASGFAGVEETQYF.

In its sample, this clonotype was seen a few times. Since a much larger clone is just one base distant, this may be a read error. CDR3 coding DNA: TGTGCCAGCAGTGAGCTAAGTCACATTAGCACCGGGGAGCTGTGTTTT. Encoded protein: CASSELSHISTGELCF. The chain uses TRBV2 and TRBJ2-2; TRBD2 might be the D (5 bases). CDR3 length: 16 amino acids. Germline V gives CDR1 SNHLY, CDR2 FYNNEI.

The table lists this clonotype with many counts. V is TRBV6-2 or TRBV6-3 and J is TRBJ1-1, with 9 bases aligning to TRBD1. J lost 3 bases, V lost 5 bases, and 1 base had no gene match. Per the germline V gene, CDR1 is MNHEY and CDR2 is SVGEGT. The CDR3 totals 13 residues. For the CDR3, the DNA is TGTGCCAGCAGTAGGACAGGGGACACTGAAGCTTTCTTT. This sequence encodes CASSRTGDTEAFF.

The V call is TRBV19, the J call TRBJ1-1; TRBD1 is a possible D gene (6 bases). Trimming left V 7 bases short and J 1 base short, with 13 bases between. The V gene's germline CDR1 is LNHDA and CDR2 SQIVND (reference sequence). This CDR3 spans 14 amino acids. The CDR3 coding sequence is TGTGCCAGTATCGTCACAGGGCAGAACACTGAAGCTTTCTTT. It yields the protein CASIVTGQNTEAFF. Drawing the rest from reference TRBV19 and TRBJ1-1, the complete variable domain is DGGITQSPKYLFRKEGQNVTLSCEQNLNHDAMYWYRQDPGQGLRLIYYSQIVNDFQKGDIAEGYSVSREKKESFPLTVTSAQKNPTAFYLCASIVTGQNTEAFFGQGTRLTVV.

This clonotype showed up just a few times. A junction end diverges from the germline sequence, so it may reflect a read error. The rearrangement links TRBV11-2 to TRBJ2-2, with D tentatively TRBD2 (5 bases). The germline gives CDR1 SGHAT, CDR2 FQNNGV. The CDR3 has 14 residues. CDR3 DNA: TGTGCCAGCAGCGTAACAACGAACACCGGGGAGCTGTGGTTT. This codes for CASSVTTNTGELWF.

There are many counts of this clonotype. The chain carries TRBV4-1 and TRBJ2-7; D might be TRBD1 or TRBD2, each matching 5 bases. The CDR3 totals 14 residues. With 4 bases removed from V and 6 bases from J, the gap between germline ends came to 16 bases. Germline V lookup: CDR1 MGHRA, CDR2 YSYEKL. CDR3 sequence (DNA): TGCGCCAGCAGCCTACGGGACGTCGAGGGCGAGCAGTACTTC. As protein: CASSLRDVEGEQYF.

The V and J genes are TRBV4-1 and TRBJ2-7; possible D gene TRBD1, 6 bases. CDR3 length: 14 residues. Deletions cut 1 base from V and 3 bases from J, with 10 bases between. CDR1 MGHRA and CDR2 YSYEKL come from the germline V gene. The CDR3, as DNA: TGCGCCAGCAGCCAAGCTGGACAGCACTACGAGCAGTACTTC. This encodes CASSQAGQHYEQYF.

The gene calls are TRBV12-3 or TRBV12-4 and TRBJ2-7, with D possibly TRBD2 on 6 matching bases. The CDR3 spans 15 residues. V lost 7 bases and J 0 bases, leaving 16 bases between the germline ends. The CDR3 DNA is TGTGCCAGCACCCGGGACTCCGGAAGCTCCTACGAGCAGTACTTC. Translating it yields CASTRDSGSSYEQYF.

The sample holds many counts of this clonotype. This chain connects TRBV12-3 or TRBV12-4 to TRBJ1-2, with D perhaps TRBD1 (5 bases). Trimming pared 5 bases from V and 7 bases from J, leaving 14 bases between. The length of the CDR3 is 13 residues. CDR3 in amino acids: CASSPGVHRGYTF. DNA for the CDR3: TGTGCCAGCAGTCCGGGGGTTCACCGTGGCTACACCTTC.

This clonotype showed up many times. The V call is TRBV30, the J call TRBJ1-1; 7 bases are a match to TRBD1. This CDR3 spans 13 amino acids. V shed 3 bases and J 3 bases; nucleotides not matched to a gene: 4. The germline V gene has CDR1 GTSNPN and CDR2 SVGIG (reference sequence). The CDR3 coding sequence is TGTGCCTGGAGATCGCAGGGGGACACTGAAGCTTTCTTT. Translating gives CAWRSQGDTEAFF.

This clonotype was observed many times. The rearrangement joins TRBV6-5 to TRBJ2-5, with 9 bases identical to TRBD1. The junction had 12 bases not matched to a gene; V was cut back by 6 bases and J by 4 bases. The CDR3 contains 16 residues. Looked up from germline, CDR1 is MNHEY and CDR2 is SVGAGI. In DNA, the CDR3 is TGTGCCAGCAGACGAACCGGACAGGGGAGGGTAGAGACCCAGTACTTC. Amino acid sequence: CASRRTGQGRVETQYF.

The table lists this clonotype with many counts. The rearrangement joins TRBV12-3 or TRBV12-4 to TRBJ1-2, with TRBD1 matching 9 bases. V gave up 6 bases and J gave up 8 bases; unmatched junction bases: 4. The CDR3 is 12 residues long. The CDR3 region is CASRPDRGGYTF. The CDR3, as DNA: TGTGCCAGCAGACCGGACAGGGGCGGCTACACCTTC.

This clonotype was found many times. This rearrangement joins TRBV29-1 to TRBJ2-7; TRBD2 is a possible D gene (6 bases). V gave up 6 bases and J gave up 0 bases, with 9 bases separating them. Germline V lookup: CDR1 SQVTM, CDR2 ANQGSEA. There are 12 residues in the CDR3. This chain's CDR3 is CSVNGGSYEQYF. CDR3 coding DNA: TGCAGCGTCAACGGGGGCTCCTACGAGCAGTACTTC.

The chain is built from TRBV15 and TRBJ1-5; D ambiguous. Germline V gene data show CDR1 as LNHNV and CDR2 as YYDKDF (reference sequence). The CDR3 consists of 15 residues. Trimming pared 5 bases from V and 4 bases from J, leaving 15 bases between. The CDR3 DNA is TGTGCCACCAGCGCAACGGACGACTTAAATCAGCCCCAGCATTTT. This encodes CATSATDDLNQPQHF.

This clonotype occurred many times. The chain links TRBV6-5 to TRBJ1-2, with D perhaps matching TRBD1 (6 bases). Trimming removed 5 bases from V and 7 bases from J, with 11 bases in between. CDR1 and CDR2 (germline): MNHEY, SVGAGI. The CDR3 consists of 12 residues. As DNA, the CDR3 is TGTGCCAGCAGTAACAACAGGGTTGGCTACACCTTC. It yields the protein CASSNNRVGYTF.

Concerning this clonotype: An end of the junction differs from the germline gene, which may be a read error. The chain couples TRBV2 to TRBJ1-1; 7 nucleotides match TRBD1. This CDR3 has 13 residues. Germline CDR1 reads SNHLY; CDR2 reads FYNNEI. This CDR3 reads CASNEQGDTGAFF. The CDR3 DNA follows: TGTGCCAGCAACGAGCAGGGGGACACTGGAGCTTTCTTT. The full variable domain, with the rest looked up from reference TRBV2 and TRBJ1-1, is EPEVTQTPSHQVTQMGQEVILRCVPISNHLYFYWYRQILGQKVEFLVSFYNNEISEKSEIFDDQFSVERPDGSNFTLKIRSTKLEDSAMYFCASNEQGDTGAFFGQGTRLTVV.

A word on this clonotype: A read error may be the cause here, since a much bigger clone is one base away. DNA of the CDR3: TGTGCCAGCAGTTTAAGGGTGCGGGGGCGGACCGGGGAGCTGTGTTTT. Translation: CASSLRVRGRTGELCF. The chain has TRBV28 and TRBJ2-2, with a possible D match to TRBD2 (7 bases). The CDR3 totals 16 residues. The germline CDR1 and CDR2 sequences are MDHEN and SYDVKM.

This clonotype was detected ten times or more. The chain combines TRBV19 with TRBJ1-5, with 7 nucleotides matching TRBD1. J lost 2 bases, V lost 7 bases, and 5 bases had no gene match. This CDR3 has 14 residues. Germline CDR1 reads LNHDA; CDR2 reads SQIVND (reference sequence). In DNA, the CDR3 is TGTGCCAGTACACAGGGGAAGGGCAATCAGCCCCAGCATTTT. This codes for CASTQGKGNQPQHF.